This TCR beta chain came from a study of metastatic and nonmetastatic thyroid tumors. For the study at large: The study looked at repertoires side by side in blood and in tumor or nodule tissue from malignant and benign thyroid patients. Broader study findings: According to reports, the diversity of TCR beta was significantly higher in malignant thyroid tumors than in benign nodules, and this held in both blood and tumor samples.

No treatment had been given to any patient before thyroid surgery. Per germline, CDR1 SEHNR and CDR2 FQNEAQ (reference sequence). CDR3 size: 14 residues. V lost 4 bases and J 0 bases, leaving 10 bases between the germline ends. This clone is medium-sized. Its antigen remains unknown. With MiXCR, TCRdb reprocessed the PCR reads. Of a few thousand clones listed, around a third are singletons. Input material: adjacent normal tissue. The rearrangement links TRBV7-9 to TRBJ2-7; D not resolved. The sequence came from a male donor with papillary thyroid cancer or a benign thyroid nodule (not recorded which). Some clones in this sample may be carry-over from other donors' samples. CDR3 DNA sequence: TGTGCCAGCAGCTACCGGCTTGACTCCTACGAGCAGTACTTC. Its protein product is CASSYRLDSYEQYF.